A single sample is the source of the 31 T cell receptor beta chains below, sequenced in a study of OX40 agonist ivuxolimab in advanced cancers. The data were produced by immunoSEQ multiplex PCR, yet TCRdb's version contains in-frame clones alone and is incomplete. Of 57,000 or so clones listed, around four fifths are singletons. Sequencing was performed on CD4+ or CD8+ T cells sorted from blood, taken in a trial of the OX40 agonist ivuxolimab. These receptors originate from an adult with an advanced solid tumor such as melanoma, head and neck, liver or kidney cancer.

The rearrangement links TRBV11-2 to TRBJ2-6; 8 bases fit TRBD2. Trimming removed 5 bases from V and 2 bases from J; junction bases left unmatched: 8. CDR1 and CDR2 (germline): SGHAT, FQNNGV. This CDR3 contains 17 residues. In nucleotides, the CDR3 is TGTGCCAGCAGCCACGGCGGGGGGCGGGCTGGGGCCAACGTCCTGACTTTC. Translated: CASSHGGGRAGANVLTF.

The rearrangement joins TRBV7-2 to TRBJ1-5, with no clear D. The CDR3 spans 13 residues. Germline CDR1 is SGHTA and CDR2 is FQGNSA. Trimming removed 2 bases at V and 5 bases at J, with 7 bases between. CDR3 amino acids: CASSLRGDQPQHF. DNA for the CDR3: TGTGCCAGCAGCTTACGCGGGGATCAGCCCCAGCATTTT.

This clone appeared once. CDR3 sequence (DNA): TGTGCCATCAGTGACAGCCTTAGCAATCAGCCCCAGCATTTT. As protein: CAISDSLSNQPQHF. The rearrangement links TRBV10-3 to TRBJ1-5; D gene unclear. Germline V CDR1 and CDR2: ENHRY, SYGVKD. Trimming stripped 3 bases from V and 0 bases from J, with 6 bases between. The CDR3 covers 14 residues.

The chain joins TRBV29-1 to TRBJ2-2; TRBD1 matches 7 bases. V lost 5 bases, J lost 5 bases, and 5 bases stayed unmatched. The CDR3 is made up of 13 amino acids. CDR1 is SQVTM, CDR2 ANQGSEA, per germline. The CDR3 DNA reads as TGCAGCGTTTACAGGGGCCCAACCGGGGAGCTGTTTTTT. It codes for CSVYRGPTGELFF.

The chain couples TRBV28 to TRBJ1-5; D not certain. The germline V gene has CDR1 MDHEN and CDR2 SYDVKM. With 6 bases removed from V and 3 bases from J, the gap between germline ends came to 12 bases. The CDR3 spans 14 residues. CDR3 nucleotide sequence: TGTGCCAGCAGGGTACAGTACGACAATCAGCCCCAGCATTTT. Translating gives CASRVQYDNQPQHF.

This clone was detected only once. This chain uses TRBV2 with TRBJ2-5; D remains ambiguous. V was cut by 1 base and J by 5 bases, with 11 bases left in between. Germline V lookup: CDR1 SNHLY, CDR2 FYNNEI. The CDR3 has 14 residues. In DNA, the CDR3 is TGTGCCAGCAGTGAAGAAATAGTACGGGAGACCCAGTACTTC. Its protein is CASSEEIVRETQYF.

The rearrangement uses TRBV5-1 and TRBJ2-7; D gene uncertain. CDR3 length: 14 residues. V gave up 2 bases and J gave up 0 bases, with 9 bases separating them. In germline, CDR1 is SGHRS, CDR2 YFSETQ. The CDR3 DNA sequence: TGCGCCAGCAGCTTAGGGTATAGCTCCTACGAGCAGTACTTC. Its translation is CASSLGYSSYEQYF.

There are a few counts of this clone. J is TRBJ2-1 and V is TRBV6-1, with 14 bases that match TRBD2. V dropped 6 bases and J dropped 7; count of bases not matched to a gene: 5. The CDR3 length is 15 residues. Germline assignment: CDR1 MNHNS and CDR2 SASEGT. The CDR3 DNA sequence: TGTGCCAGCAGACTAGGGACTAGCGGGAGAAATGAGCAGTTCTTC. This encodes CASRLGTSGRNEQFF.

J is TRBJ1-2 and V is TRBV6-1; D uncertain. CDR1 and CDR2 (germline): MNHNS, SASEGT. The CDR3 runs 11 residues. V was cut by 4 bases and J by 8 bases, with 8 bases left in between. The CDR3 region has the DNA TGTGCCAGCAGTGGGTTTGGGGGCTACACCTTC. Encoded protein: CASSGFGGYTF.

The V call is TRBV7-2, the J call TRBJ2-5; no reliable D call. Germline V gene sequence: CDR1 SGHTA, CDR2 FQGNSA. With 3 bases removed from V and 5 bases from J, the gap between germline ends came to 10 bases. This CDR3 comprises 13 residues. CDR3 DNA sequence: TGTGCCAGCAGCTTGCTCCTGGGGGAGACCCAGTACTTC. This codes for CASSLLLGETQYF. The complete variable domain, with remaining parts taken from reference TRBV7-2 and TRBJ2-5, reads GAGVSQSPSNKVTEKGKDVELRCDPISGHTALYWYRQSLGQGLEFLIYFQGNSAPDKSGLPSDRFSAERTGGSVSTLTIQRTQQEDSAVYLCASSLLLGETQYFGPGTRLLVL.

The V call is TRBV6-4, the J call TRBJ2-3; TRBD2 matches 7 bases. V lost 6 bases to trimming and J lost 0 bases; unmatched junction nucleotides: 15. The germline V gene encodes CDR1 MRHNA and CDR2 SNTAGT. The CDR3 covers 18 residues. The CDR3 nucleotides read TGTGCCAGCAGGGACCCAGTAGGCGGGGGAACTAGCACAGATACGCAGTATTTT. Its protein product is CASRDPVGGGTSTDTQYF.

This chain uses TRBV5-1 with TRBJ2-5; 8 nucleotides line up with TRBD1. Germline-derived CDR1 and CDR2 are SGHRS and YFSETQ. The CDR3 runs 14 residues. The V gene end was trimmed by 4 bases and the J gene end by 4 bases; junction bases not matched to a gene: 6. The CDR3 reads CASSVGRGLETQYF. As DNA, the CDR3 is TGCGCCAGCAGCGTTGGCAGGGGGCTAGAGACCCAGTACTTC.

The sample holds one count of this clone. The CDR3 loop is CAWSPPVGGGQPQHF. The CDR3 DNA reads as TGTGCCTGGAGTCCACCAGTGGGGGGTGGTCAGCCCCAGCATTTT. The rearrangement uses TRBV30 and TRBJ1-5, with D tentatively TRBD1 (5 bases). The CDR3 is 15 amino acids. Germline lookup yields CDR1 GTSNPN and CDR2 SVGIG (reference sequence). V lost 2 bases, J lost 6 bases, and 17 bases lay in between.

This clone was observed a single time. This chain links TRBV25-1 with TRBJ2-7; possible D gene TRBD1, 5 bases. Germline assignment: CDR1 MGHDK and CDR2 SYGVNS. The CDR3 extends over 13 amino acids. Trimming removed 3 bases at V and 6 bases at J, with 12 bases between. This CDR3 is CASSDGQSSEQYF. The CDR3 coding sequence is TGTGCCAGCAGTGATGGACAAAGTAGCGAGCAGTACTTC.

The J gene is TRBJ2-7, the V gene TRBV7-2; 8 bases agree with TRBD2. The CDR3 covers 14 residues. Looked up from germline, CDR1 is SGHTA and CDR2 is FQGNSA. V lost 0 bases to trimming and J lost 6 bases; unmatched junction nucleotides: 4. The CDR3 DNA is TGTGCCAGCAGCTTAGCTGGACTAGCAGGCGAGCAGTACTTC. It yields the protein CASSLAGLAGEQYF.

V and J are TRBV11-2 and TRBJ2-5, with D tentatively TRBD1 (6 bases). Germline V gene data show CDR1 as SGHAT and CDR2 as FQNNGV. The V and J ends lost 0 bases and 5 bases respectively, with 10 bases between them. The CDR3 is 14 residues long. This chain's CDR3 is CASSLDQGPETQYF. For the CDR3, the DNA is TGTGCCAGCAGCTTAGATCAGGGGCCCGAGACCCAGTACTTC.

CDR3 DNA sequence: TGTGCCAGCAGCAGGCCCGGGGAGCTGTTTTTT. It is translated as CASSRPGELFF. The chain has TRBV9 and TRBJ2-2; D gene uncertain. V was pared by 4 bases and J by 6 bases, with 4 bases between. The CDR3 covers 11 residues. Germline CDR1 reads SGDLS; CDR2 reads YYNGEE. The full variable domain, in which reference TRBV9 and TRBJ2-2 provide the parts outside the CDR3, is DSGVTQTPKHLITATGQRVTLRCSPRSGDLSVYWYQQSLDQGLQFLIQYYNGEERAKGNILERFSAQQFPDLHSELNLSSLELGDSALYFCASSRPGELFFGEGSRLTVL.

The rearrangement uses TRBV11-2 and TRBJ2-1, with D perhaps assigned TRBD1 or TRBD2 (5 bases each). Trimming left V 5 bases short and J 5 bases short, with 13 bases between. The CDR3 is made up of 14 amino acids. CDR1 SGHAT and CDR2 FQNNGV come from the germline V gene. The DNA of the CDR3 is TGTGCCAGCAGCCGGCTAGGGACGGACAATGAGCAGTTCTTC. The encoded protein is CASSRLGTDNEQFF.

This clone was seen only a few times. CDR3 DNA sequence: TGTGCCAGTAGGAAAGACAGCTCGGGCTACACCTTC. This codes for CASRKDSSGYTF. This chain links TRBV19 with TRBJ1-2; perhaps TRBD1 as D (5 bases). V was pared by 6 bases and J by 8 bases, with 13 bases between. The CDR3 consists of 12 residues. In germline, CDR1 is LNHDA, CDR2 SQIVND (reference sequence).

This rearrangement joins TRBV6-1 to TRBJ1-6; D unresolved. Trimming left V 5 bases short and J 7 bases short, with 15 bases between. Germline V gene lookup returns CDR1 MNHNS and CDR2 SASEGT. The CDR3 covers 15 residues. The CDR3 DNA reads as TGTGCCAGCAGTACCCCCAACAATCAAAATTCACCCCTCCACTTT. It yields the protein CASSTPNNQNSPLHF.

This clone was recorded once. This chain uses TRBV28 with TRBJ2-3, with 10 nucleotides matching TRBD1. CDR1 is MDHEN and CDR2 is SYDVKM in the germline V gene. This CDR3 has 15 amino acids. V was pared by 5 bases and J by 8 bases, with 10 bases of the junction left unmatched. CDR3: CASSVGTGVMVTQYF. CDR3 DNA: TGTGCCAGCAGTGTAGGGACAGGGGTTATGGTTACGCAGTATTTT.

This chain connects TRBV30 to TRBJ1-6; 9 nucleotides match TRBD1. Germline lookup yields CDR1 GTSNPN and CDR2 SVGIG (reference sequence). The CDR3 sequence is 13 residues long. Germline trimming cut 1 base from V and 11 bases from J; bases unmatched to any gene: 3. The CDR3: CAWSEGQGTPLHF. For the CDR3, the DNA is TGTGCCTGGAGTGAGGGACAGGGAACACCCCTCCACTTT.

This chain joins TRBV19 and TRBJ2-1, with a tentative D call TRBD1 (6 bases). The CDR3 is 14 residues long. Deletions cut 5 bases from V and 2 bases from J, with 10 bases between. Germline CDR1 LNHDA, CDR2 SQIVND (reference sequence). The CDR3 loop is CASSVQGPYNEQFF. DNA of the CDR3: TGTGCCAGTAGTGTCCAGGGGCCCTACAATGAGCAGTTCTTC. Full variable domain (remainder filled in from reference TRBV19 and TRBJ2-1): DGGITQSPKYLFRKEGQNVTLSCEQNLNHDAMYWYRQDPGQGLRLIYYSQIVNDFQKGDIAEGYSVSREKKESFPLTVTSAQKNPTAFYLCASSVQGPYNEQFFGPGTRLTVL.

The V call is TRBV11-2, the J call TRBJ2-7; D is unclear. This CDR3 is 14 amino acids long. Per germline, CDR1 SGHAT and CDR2 FQNNGV. V was shortened by 2 bases and J by 1 base, with 9 bases between the two germline ends. CDR3 sequence: CASSLIRVSYEQYF. DNA of the CDR3: TGTGCCAGCAGCTTAATCCGGGTATCCTACGAGCAGTACTTC.

The V gene is TRBV7-2, the J gene TRBJ2-1; 8 nucleotides agree with TRBD1. Germline loops: CDR1 SGHTA, CDR2 FQGNSA. The junction had 7 bases not matched to a gene; V was cut back by 6 bases and J by 3 bases. CDR3 length: 15 amino acids. The DNA of the CDR3 is TGTGCCAGCAGTCAGGACAGGGCCTTCTACAATGAGCAGTTCTTC. Protein sequence: CASSQDRAFYNEQFF.

This chain joins TRBV5-1 and TRBJ2-1, with a tentative D call TRBD1 (5 bases). Germline lookup yields CDR1 SGHRS and CDR2 YFSETQ. The CDR3 is 14 amino acids. V was pared by 0 bases and J by 3 bases, with 7 bases between. CDR3 DNA: TGCGCCAGCAGCTTGGACGACAGCTACAATGAGCAGTTCTTC. Protein: CASSLDDSYNEQFF. The full variable domain, in which reference TRBV5-1 and TRBJ2-1 provide the parts outside the CDR3, is KAGVTQTPRYLIKTRGQQVTLSCSPISGHRSVSWYQQTPGQGLQFLFEYFSETQRNKGNFPGRFSGRQFSNSRSEMNVSTLELGDSALYLCASSLDDSYNEQFFGPGTRLTVL.

The sample holds a few counts of this clone. The V gene is TRBV15, the J gene TRBJ1-6, with D unclear. Germline CDR1 is LNHNV and CDR2 is YYDKDF (reference sequence). The CDR3 has 13 residues. Trimming removed 0 bases from V and 10 bases from J, with 7 bases in between. The CDR3 reads CATSRDRESPLHF. CDR3 coding DNA: TGTGCCACCAGCAGAGACAGAGAATCACCCCTCCACTTT.

By proportion, this clone is medium-sized. The V call is TRBV14, the J call TRBJ1-1; D may be TRBD1 (6 bases). Per the germline V gene, CDR1 is SGHDN and CDR2 is FVKESK. The CDR3 sequence is 14 residues long. Trimming removed 1 base from V and 4 bases from J, with 10 bases in between. CDR3 DNA: TGTGCCAGCAGCCAAGTCATAGGGGGCACTGAAGCTTTCTTT. Protein product: CASSQVIGGTEAFF.

The chain has TRBV19 and TRBJ2-5, with D unclear. The J call may be faulty, since TRBJ2-7 better matches the DNA end. The CDR3 consists of 13 residues. Germline lookup yields CDR1 LNHDA and CDR2 SQIVND (reference sequence). DNA for the CDR3: TGTGCCAGTAGTAGCAGACCCTCCTACGAGCAGTACTTC. It codes for CASSSRPSYEQYF.

Notes on this clone: Other DNA sequences in the sample encode the same CDR3. V usage is TRBV21-1 and J usage is TRBJ2-7; the tabulated D call, TRBD1, remains unverified against the DNA. TRBV21-1 is given as a pseudogene. This CDR3 comprises 14 residues. The CDR3 coding sequence is TGTGCCAGCAGCTTGGGACAGGGGATCTACGAACAGTACTTC. Protein sequence: CASSLGQGIYEQYF.

This clone occurred a few times. Other DNA sequences in this sample translate to the same CDR3. The chain couples TRBV6-5 to TRBJ2-7, with 12 positions matching TRBD2. The CDR3 spans 15 residues. Losses at the gene ends were 6 bases for V and 0 bases for J; bases not matched to a gene: 3. Germline values: CDR1 MNHEY, CDR2 SVGAGI. CDR3 sequence: CASRMGLAGSYEQYF. In DNA, the CDR3 is TGTGCCAGCAGAATGGGACTAGCGGGCTCCTACGAGCAGTACTTC.